This passage covers 8 T cell receptor beta chains from one sample sequenced in a study of T-cell reconstitution after alpha-beta-depleted transplantation in children. Researchers prepared the TCRbeta library using unique molecular identifiers, the study reports. Each CDR3 protein is one row after TCRdb ran MiXCR on the PCR reads. The table includes 420,000 or so distinct CDR3 sequences, roughly a tenth detected once. Sample: PBMCs from the stem cell graft donor, taken from the stem cell graft. The receptor source for this set is a human donor who donated a stem cell graft to a child with acute myeloid leukemia.

This chain joins TRBV9 and TRBJ1-4; 7 bases fit TRBD1. CDR1 and CDR2 (germline): SGDLS, YYNGEE. With 4 bases clipped from V and 3 bases from J, the junction kept 6 bases outside the gene matches. This CDR3 spans 15 amino acids. CDR3 in DNA: TGTGCCAGCAGCCTCAGACAGGGACCTAATGAAAAACTGTTTTTT. Encoded protein: CASSLRQGPNEKLFF. Full variable domain (rest looked up from reference TRBV9 and TRBJ1-4): DSGVTQTPKHLITATGQRVTLRCSPRSGDLSVYWYQQSLDQGLQFLIQYYNGEERAKGNILERFSAQQFPDLHSELNLSSLELGDSALYFCASSLRQGPNEKLFFGSGTQLSVL.

This chain links TRBV4-2 with TRBJ2-7; D is uncertain. Looked up from germline, CDR1 is LGHNA and CDR2 is YNFKEQ. The germline V and J ends were trimmed by 1 base and 2 bases, with 9 bases remaining between them. The CDR3 spans 14 residues. CDR3 loop: CASSQGSNAYEQYF. CDR3 nucleotide sequence: TGTGCCAGCAGCCAAGGTTCCAACGCCTACGAGCAGTACTTC.

This clonotype was observed a few times. The chain combines TRBV6-1 with TRBJ1-2; no reliable D call. Between the trimmed V and J ends, which lost 7 bases and 0 bases, there was a span of 6 bases. The V gene's germline CDR1 is MNHNS and CDR2 SASEGT. The CDR3 covers 12 residues. CDR3 loop: CASMGSNYGYTF. CDR3 nucleotide sequence: TGTGCCAGCATGGGATCTAACTATGGCTACACCTTC.

The sample holds a few counts of this clonotype. The chain couples TRBV4-3 to TRBJ2-7; a possible D gene is TRBD2 (6 bases). The CDR3 extends over 15 amino acids. Germline-derived CDR1 and CDR2 are LGHNA and YSLEER. Trimming left V 3 bases short and J 4 bases short, with 16 bases between. CDR3 amino acids: CASSQLGGPGYEQYF. CDR3 nucleotides: TGCGCCAGCAGCCAGTTAGGAGGGCCGGGATACGAGCAGTACTTC.

This clonotype was seen a handful of times. The chain is built from TRBV4-1 and TRBJ2-3; no firm D call. This CDR3 has 14 residues. V dropped 4 bases and J dropped 2 bases, with 10 bases sitting between them. From germline, CDR1 is MGHRA and CDR2 YSYEKL. The chain's CDR3 is CASSPNVVTDTQYF. The DNA for the CDR3 is TGCGCCAGCAGCCCCAATGTCGTCACAGATACGCAGTATTTT.

The chain joins TRBV5-1 to TRBJ1-2; TRBD1 agrees at 9 bases. Per germline, CDR1 SGHRS and CDR2 YFSETQ. The CDR3 totals 13 residues. Germline trimming cut 4 bases from V and 8 bases from J; bases unmatched to any gene: 6. CDR3 bases: TGCGCCAGCAGCCGACAGGGGGAAATAGGCTACACCTTC. Its protein product is CASSRQGEIGYTF.

This clonotype has ten or more counts. This chain connects TRBV24-1 to TRBJ2-1, with TRBD1 identical over 8 bases. The CDR3 has 12 amino acids. CDR1 KGHDR and CDR2 SFDVKD come from the germline V gene. Trimming took 5 bases from V and 7 from J; bases not matched to a gene: 0. This CDR3 reads CATSGQGNEQFF. CDR3 DNA sequence: TGTGCCACCAGTGGACAGGGGAATGAGCAGTTCTTC.

The sample holds a few counts of this clonotype. CDR3: CASSYGTGGYEQYF. Here the CDR3 DNA reads TGCGCCAGCAGCTATGGGACAGGGGGCTACGAGCAGTACTTC. The chain combines TRBV5-1 with TRBJ2-7, with 11 nucleotides matching TRBD1. From germline, CDR1 is SGHRS and CDR2 YFSETQ. This CDR3 region has 14 residues. The V segment lost 3 bases and the J segment 3 bases; nucleotides outside the gene matches: 2.